This T cell receptor beta chain came from a study of OX40 agonist ivuxolimab in advanced cancers. Whole-study context: Partial responses occurred in three patients (one hepatocellular carcinoma, two cutaneous melanoma). Broader study findings: More expanded clones were found, on average, in CD8+ than in CD4+ T cells.

Measured with immunoSEQ multiplex PCR; TCRdb has only the in-frame clones, and not every one. The data contain 55,000 to 70,000 clones, 86% of them singletons. A word on this clone: Its target is not known.

The CDR3 is 17 amino acids. Trimming cost V 4 bases and J 6 bases, with 23 bases left between them. Germline V CDR1 and CDR2: LNHDA, SQIVND (reference sequence). The chain employs TRBV19 and TRBJ2-3; TRBD2 might be the D (5 bases). This sequence was found in an adult with an advanced solid tumor such as melanoma, head and neck, liver or kidney cancer. The input for sequencing was CD4+ or CD8+ T cells sorted from blood, taken in a trial of the OX40 agonist ivuxolimab. CDR3 amino acids: CASSKASWGAVADTQYF. Written as DNA, the CDR3 is TGTGCCAGTAGTAAAGCCTCATGGGGAGCGGTTGCGGATACGCAGTATTTT.